This is a list of T cell receptor beta chains from one sample in a study of response to subunit inactivated influenza vaccine. TCRdb called the RT-PCR reads again in MiXCR, with one record for every CDR3 protein. The data show about 540,000 distinct CDR3 sequences, roughly 25% seen once. These data also featured in a second study, about T cells expressing NK-cell markers.

The sequences come from CD4+ T cells sorted from PBMCs, collected 11 to 12 days after vaccination. The receptors come from a man aged 50 to 59 who received an inactivated influenza vaccine. Both conserved end residues are part of each CDR3. Fields, in order: J gene, clone size, D gene, V gene, CDR3 DNA, CDR3 protein. D genes are given only for firm matches. Rows give clone size only sometimes, using once, few, many, or a class for an expanded clone.

TRBJ1-2 - - TRBV20-1 TGCAGTCCAGATGCTAACTATGGCTACACCTTC CSPDANYGYTF
TRBJ2-2 - - TRBV4-1 TGCGCCAGCAGCCAAGAACCCATGTCGAACACCGGGGAGCTGTTTTTT CASSQEPMSNTGELFF
TRBJ2-7 - TRBD2 TRBV3-1 TGTGCCAGCAGCCAAGGTCCCCTAGCGGTCTCCTACGAGCAGTACTTC CASSQGPLAVSYEQYF
TRBJ1-5 - TRBD1 TRBV7-2 TGTGCCAGCAGTCATGACAGGGATCAGCCCCAGCATTTT CASSHDRDQPQHF
TRBJ1-4 few TRBD1 TRBV20-1 TGCAGTGCTAGGCCAGGGGGCGGTAATGAAAAACTGTTTTTT CSARPGGGNEKLFF
TRBJ2-4 few - TRBV21-1 TGTGCCAGCAGCTTCCTCCTAAAAGGGGGCGGAAACATTCAGTACTTC CASSFLLKGGGNIQYF
TRBJ2-3 - TRBD2 TRBV4-2 TGTGCCAGCAAGGATTATAGCGGGGCTGTATATACGCAGTATTTT CASKDYSGAVYTQYF
TRBJ2-2 few - TRBV28 TGTGCCAGCAGTTTCCCATCAACCGGGACATTTACCGGGGAGCTGTTTTTT CASSFPSTGTFTGELFF
TRBJ2-7 once TRBD2 TRBV9 TGTGCCAGCAGCCCTAAAGCGGGAGTAAGTCCCGAGCAGTACTTC CASSPKAGVSPEQYF
TRBJ2-3 few - TRBV6-5 TGTGCCAGCAGTTACTCGGGCCATCCCACAGATACGCAGTATTTT CASSYSGHPTDTQYF
TRBJ1-4 - - TRBV12-3/TRBV12-4 TGTGCCAGCAGTTTGGGGGCCGGGACCCGAGGGGAAAAACTGTTTTTT CASSLGAGTRGEKLFF
TRBJ2-7 few TRBD2 TRBV3-1 TGTGCCAGCAGCCAAGGACTAGCGGAAGGCGAGCAGTACTTC CASSQGLAEGEQYF
TRBJ2-3 few TRBD1 TRBV12-3/TRBV12-4 TGTGCCAGCAGCCAAGGGACAGGGAGGGCAGATACGCAGTATTTT CASSQGTGRADTQYF
TRBJ1-6 few TRBD1 TRBV4-3 TGCGCCAGCAGCCAAGAGACAGGGGTCAATTCACCCCTCCACTTT CASSQETGVNSPLHF
TRBJ2-3 - TRBD2 TRBV20-1 TGCAGTGCTAGAGAGTGGACTAGCGGGATAGATACGCAGTATTTT CSAREWTSGIDTQYF
TRBJ1-1 few TRBD1 TRBV18 TGTGCCAGCTCACCGACAGGGGGCGGACTGAACACTGAAGCTTTCTTT CASSPTGGGLNTEAFF
TRBJ2-3 - - TRBV10-1 TGCGCCAGCAGTGTTACAGTCTCCAATACGCAGTATTTT CASSVTVSNTQYF
TRBJ2-1 few - TRBV12-3/TRBV12-4 TGTGCCAGCAGTTTAGGTGTTTCCGATGAGCAGTTCTTC CASSLGVSDEQFF
TRBJ2-7 - - TRBV7-2 TGTGCCAGCAGCTCAACACCGGCGCCAGAGCAGTACTTC CASSSTPAPEQYF
TRBJ2-1 few TRBD2 TRBV7-2 TGTGCCAGCAGCAACCAGCGGGAGCGGGGGAATGAGCAGTTCTTC CASSNQRERGNEQFF
TRBJ2-5 - - TRBV29-1 TGCAGCGTTGACTCGGCAGGGGGGGAGACCCAGTACTTC CSVDSAGGETQYF
TRBJ2-3 few TRBD2 TRBV20-1 TGCAGTGCTATAGCGGGGAGGGGAGATACGCAGTATTTT CSAIAGRGDTQYF
TRBJ2-1 - TRBD2 TRBV7-8 TGTGCCAGCAGTCCAAGGACTAGCGCGAATGAGCAGTTCTTC CASSPRTSANEQFF